Listed below are T cell receptor beta chains from one sample, sequenced in a study of T cell responses to AZD1222 COVID-19 vaccine. Only in-frame clones appear in the TCRdb table, and some are missing; sequencing was by immunoSEQ multiplex PCR. There are tens of thousands of clones in the sample; over 75% occur only once, and less than 15% lies in the top ten. The source material was peripheral blood, sampled 28 days after the second AZD1222 dose. Receptor source: an adult who received the AZD1222 COVID-19 vaccine. CDR3s include the opening cysteine and the closing phenylalanine or tryptophan. D genes are given only for firm matches.

>TRBV6-2/TRBV6-3|TRBJ2-3|NA
CASSAGTPSTDTQYF
>TRBV6-5|TRBJ2-3|NA
CASKGGGATDTQYF
>TRBV7-9|TRBJ1-5|NA
CASSLQGDSNQPQHF
>TRBV18|TRBJ2-1|TRBD2
CASSAGLAYNEQFF
>TRBV5-4|TRBJ2-5|TRBD2
CASSSSGTSGETQYF
>TRBV28|TRBJ1-4|NA
CATQLSWTNEKLFF
>TRBV6-5|TRBJ2-5|NA
CASSSEVPQQETQYF
>TRBV4-3|TRBJ2-7|NA
CASSQDPPTGFSYEQYF
>TRBV18|TRBJ2-5|NA
CASSFSQETQYF
>TRBV3-1/TRBV3-2|TRBJ2-5|NA
CASSQVSRIQAKETQYF
>TRBV7-8|TRBJ2-3|TRBD2
CASSHRDYGFTDTQYF
>TRBV11-2|TRBJ1-2|TRBD1
CASSSVRDRVGENYGYTF